This entry describes one TCR beta chain. The data derive from a study of cytomegalovirus exposure and HLA in healthy donors. Trimming shortened V by 6 bases and J by 2 bases, and 13 bases separated the two germline ends. The CDR3 runs to 14 residues. Germline V lookup: CDR1 LNHDA, CDR2 SQIVND (reference sequence). The PCR had 60 Vbeta and 13 Jbeta primers. Using immunoSEQ multiplex PCR, the repertoire was profiled, and TCRdb retains in-frame clones only, with some absent. This table has roughly 98,000 clones, approximately 80% appearing once. Material for sequencing was PBMCs. The chain links TRBV19 to TRBJ1-2, with D possibly being TRBD1 (6 bases). The receptor was derived from a man aged 35 to 55 in good health and CMV-seronegative. The CDR3 region has the DNA TGTGCCAGTAGGCTGGCGCAGGGGAACTATGGCTACACCTTC. Translation: CASRLAQGNYGYTF.